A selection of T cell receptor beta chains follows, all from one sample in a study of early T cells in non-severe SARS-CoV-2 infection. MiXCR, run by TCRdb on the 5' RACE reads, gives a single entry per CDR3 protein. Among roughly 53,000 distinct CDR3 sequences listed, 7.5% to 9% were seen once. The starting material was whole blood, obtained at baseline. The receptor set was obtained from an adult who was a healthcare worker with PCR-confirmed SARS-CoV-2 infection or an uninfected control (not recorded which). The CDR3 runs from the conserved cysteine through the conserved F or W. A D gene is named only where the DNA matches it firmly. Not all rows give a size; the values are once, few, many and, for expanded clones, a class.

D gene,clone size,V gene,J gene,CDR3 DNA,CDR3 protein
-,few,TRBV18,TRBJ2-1,TGTGCCAGCTCAAGGGACCCCCTTGGTGAGCAGTTCTTC,CASSRDPLGEQFF
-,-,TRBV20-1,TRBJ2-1,TGCAGTGCTTCCGAGGGCGCACCGCCCTACAATGAGCAGTTCTTC,CSASEGAPPYNEQFF
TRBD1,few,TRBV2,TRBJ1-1,TGTGCCAGCAGGGGACAGCCGAACACTGAAGCTTTCTTT,CASRGQPNTEAFF
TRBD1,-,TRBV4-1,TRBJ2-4,TGCGCCAGCAGCCTGCCGACAGGGCGGGAAAACATTCAGTACTTC,CASSLPTGRENIQYF
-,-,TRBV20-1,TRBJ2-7,TGCAGTGCTAGAGATCCCACGCCGGGGAGCTACGAGCAGTACTTC,CSARDPTPGSYEQYF
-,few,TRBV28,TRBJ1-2,TGTGCCAGCAGCCCCCAGGACAGTCCCTATGGCTACACCTTC,CASSPQDSPYGYTF
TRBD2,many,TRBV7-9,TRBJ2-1,TGTGCCAGCAGCTGGCGAGCGGGAGGAGTCCCGTTCTTC,CASSWRAGGVPFF
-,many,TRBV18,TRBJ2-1,TGTGCCAGCTCACCACTTGGCAGGAGCTCCTACAATGAGCAGTTCTTC,CASSPLGRSSYNEQFF
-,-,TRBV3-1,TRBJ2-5,TGTGCCAGCAGCCAATACGGCGGCCAAGAGACCCAGTACTTC,CASSQYGGQETQYF
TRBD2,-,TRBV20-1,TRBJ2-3,TGCAGTGCTCGACTAGCGGGAGGCACAGATACGCAGTATTTT,CSARLAGGTDTQYF
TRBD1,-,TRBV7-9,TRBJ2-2,TGTGCCAGCAGGCCGAGGGACAGGGTACCCGGGGAGCTGTTTTTT,CASRPRDRVPGELFF
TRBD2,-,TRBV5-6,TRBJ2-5,TGTGCCAGCAGCTTGTTTGGCGGGAGAGGGCAAGAGACCCAGTACTTC,CASSLFGGRGQETQYF
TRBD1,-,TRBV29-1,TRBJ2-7,TGCAGCGTCAGGACAGGGGGGTCGTTTTACGAGCAGTACTTC,CSVRTGGSFYEQYF
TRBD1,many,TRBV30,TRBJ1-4,TGTGCCTGGAGTGAGAACAGGGGAGGTAGCGAAAAACTGTTTTTT,CAWSENRGGSEKLFF
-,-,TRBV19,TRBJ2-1,TGTGCCAGTAGTATAACGAATCAATACAATGAGCAGTTCTTC,CASSITNQYNEQFF
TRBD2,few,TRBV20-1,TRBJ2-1,TGCAGTGCTAGGGATCTGCGGGAGGGCCTCTATGAGCAGTTCTTC,CSARDLREGLYEQFF
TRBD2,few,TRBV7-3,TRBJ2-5,TGTGCCAGCAGCTTAGTGGCTAGCGGCCTAGAGACCCAGTACTTC,CASSLVASGLETQYF
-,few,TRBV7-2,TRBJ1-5,TGTGCCAGCAGCTTAGTAGAAGGGGGTCAGCCCCAGCATTTT,CASSLVEGGQPQHF
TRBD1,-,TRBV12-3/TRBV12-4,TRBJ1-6,TGTGCCAGCAGGCCCACTTCCGGGACAGGGTTTAGGTCCCTCCACTTT,CASRPTSGTGFRSLHF
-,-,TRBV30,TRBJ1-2,TGTGTCTGGAGTGCCCGCCCGAACGGGGGCAACTATGGCTACACCTTC,CVWSARPNGGNYGYTF
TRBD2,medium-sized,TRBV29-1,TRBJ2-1,TGCAGCTCTCTGGCCCTAAGCGGGAGGTACTACAATGAGCAGTTCTTC,CSSLALSGRYYNEQFF
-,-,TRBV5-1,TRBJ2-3,TGCGCCAGCAGCTTGGTCGGTGCCACAGATACGCAGTATTTT,CASSLVGATDTQYF
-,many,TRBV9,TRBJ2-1,TGTGCCAGCAGTCCGGAGGGGGGGAATGAGCAGTTCTTC,CASSPEGGNEQFF
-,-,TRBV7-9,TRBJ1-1,TGTGCCAGCAGCTTAGGCGACAGAATGAACACTGAAGCTTTCTTT,CASSLGDRMNTEAFF